The 30 T cell receptor beta chains listed next were all sequenced from one sample in a study of PD-1 blockade in classical Hodgkin lymphoma. Stated time point: cycle 4 day 1 (C4D1), after six to seven weeks of nivolumab. Following autologous stem cell transplantation, relapse occurred in every patient, and exposure to brentuximab vedotin varied. Measured with immunoSEQ multiplex PCR; TCRdb has only the in-frame clones, and not every one. The sample gives about 92,000 clones, 83% of which show up once; over 15% is in the top ten. The sample was peripheral blood mononuclear cells (PBMCs), taken before the fourth cycle of nivolumab. The receptors stem from a human donor with classical Hodgkin lymphoma.

V gene TRBV6-4 combines with J gene TRBJ2-1; TRBD2 aligns across 10 bases. This CDR3 comprises 16 residues. The J segment lost 1 base and the V segment lost 4 bases, leaving 4 bases of the junction unmatched. The germline V gene has CDR1 MRHNA and CDR2 SNTAGT. The CDR3 region has the DNA TGTGCCAGCAGTGCCGGACTAGCGGTTTCCTACAATGAGCAGTTCTTC. Translation gives CASSAGLAVSYNEQFF.

The CDR3 protein is CASMFGAFLNTGELFF. The CDR3 DNA reads TGTGCCAGTATGTTTGGGGCCTTCTTGAACACCGGGGAGCTGTTTTTT. V gene TRBV19 combines with J gene TRBJ2-2; maybe TRBD1 (5 bases). Per the germline V gene, CDR1 is LNHDA and CDR2 is SQIVND (reference sequence). Trimming pared 7 bases from V and 1 base from J, leaving 16 bases between. The CDR3 consists of 16 residues. Looking up the rest from reference TRBV19 and TRBJ2-2 gives the full variable domain: DGGITQSPKYLFRKEGQNVTLSCEQNLNHDAMYWYRQDPGQGLRLIYYSQIVNDFQKGDIAEGYSVSREKKESFPLTVTSAQKNPTAFYLCASMFGAFLNTGELFFGEGSRLTVL.

The V and J genes are TRBV4-2 and TRBJ1-3; possibly TRBD1 for D (6 bases). The CDR3 loop spans 15 amino acids. Germline V gene lookup returns CDR1 LGHNA and CDR2 YNFKEQ. V was shortened by 1 base and J by 3 bases, with 10 bases between the two germline ends. The CDR3 DNA follows: TGTGCCAGCAGCCAAGTTCAGGGGAATGGAAACACCATATATTTT. This gives the protein CASSQVQGNGNTIYF.

This clone was seen a single time. The chain couples TRBV10-3 to TRBJ2-7; 7 bases are a match to TRBD2. The CDR3 is 15 residues long. The trim removed 3 bases at V and 4 bases at J, leaving 9 bases unmatched. Per germline, CDR1 ENHRY and CDR2 SYGVKD. CDR3 sequence: CAISETAGVGYEQYF. The CDR3, as DNA: TGTGCCATCAGTGAAACTGCGGGAGTTGGGTACGAGCAGTACTTC.

V is TRBV30 and J is TRBJ2-1, with a weak D call TRBD2 (5 bases). The CDR3 loop spans 15 amino acids. Germline CDR1 and CDR2: GTSNPN and SVGIG (reference sequence). V was shortened by 0 bases and J by 8 bases, with 17 bases between the two germline ends. The CDR3 is CAWSVVGIGGDEQFF. The CDR3 region has the DNA TGTGCCTGGAGTGTAGTGGGAATAGGAGGCGATGAGCAGTTCTTC.

This clone was detected only once. CDR3 region: CAWSPINEQFF. The CDR3 nucleotides are TGTGCCTGGAGTCCCATAAATGAGCAGTTCTTC. The chain joins TRBV30 to TRBJ2-1, with D unresolved. The CDR3 is 11 residues long. The germline gives CDR1 GTSNPN, CDR2 SVGIG (reference sequence). V lost 2 bases and J lost 7, with 6 bases in between.

V is TRBV5-4 and J is TRBJ2-1; D is possibly TRBD2 (6 bases). CDR3 length equals 14 residues. Deletions cut 1 base from V and 8 bases from J, with 13 bases between. From germline, CDR1 is SGHNT and CDR2 YYREEE (reference sequence). Here the CDR3 DNA reads TGTGCCAGCAGCTTGCGTCGGGAGATTGATGAGCAGTTCTTC. This encodes CASSLRREIDEQFF.

This sequence joins TRBV5-8 and TRBJ2-3, with D possibly TRBD1 on 6 matching bases. The CDR3 runs 13 residues. Trimming removed 4 bases from V and 3 bases from J, with 9 bases in between. Germline V gives CDR1 SGHTS, CDR2 YDEGEE. The CDR3 nucleotides read TGTGCCAGCAGCCCACAGGGTACAGATACGCAGTATTTT. Its protein is CASSPQGTDTQYF.

V gene TRBV9 combines with J gene TRBJ2-2; the match to TRBD2 covers 7 bases. This CDR3 has 13 residues. Germline CDR1 and CDR2: SGDLS and YYNGEE. J lost 3 bases, V lost 7 bases, and 3 bases had no gene match. The DNA for the CDR3 is TGTGCCAGCGGGAGGGATCACACCGGGGAGCTGTTTTTT. It specifies CASGRDHTGELFF. Using reference TRBV9 and TRBJ2-2 for the parts outside the CDR3, the full variable domain is DSGVTQTPKHLITATGQRVTLRCSPRSGDLSVYWYQQSLDQGLQFLIQYYNGEERAKGNILERFSAQQFPDLHSELNLSSLELGDSALYFCASGRDHTGELFFGEGSRLTVL.

The J gene is TRBJ2-1, the V gene TRBV14; maybe TRBD1 (5 bases). CDR3 size: 13 residues. Per germline, CDR1 SGHDN and CDR2 FVKESK. Trimming stripped 4 bases from V and 4 bases from J, with 8 bases between. CDR3: CASSLGLYNEQFF. The CDR3 DNA follows: TGTGCCAGCAGCCTGGGGCTGTACAATGAGCAGTTCTTC.

The chain links TRBV5-5 to TRBJ1-2; D is possibly TRBD1 (6 bases). The CDR3 runs to 12 residues. V was trimmed by 5 bases and J by 8 bases, leaving 13 bases between them. Germline lookup yields CDR1 SGHKS and CDR2 YYEKEE (reference sequence). CDR3 sequence (DNA): TGTGCCAGCAGTTCAGGACAGAAGGGCTACACCTTC. Translation: CASSSGQKGYTF.

This clone was observed a handful of times. The chain combines TRBV28 with TRBJ2-1, with 9 bases lining up with TRBD2. V shed 2 bases, J shed 4 bases, and the junction held 0 bases outside the gene matches. This CDR3 has 14 amino acids. CDR1 and CDR2 (germline): MDHEN, SYDVKM. The CDR3 is CASSLAGGYNEQFF. The CDR3 region has the DNA TGTGCCAGCAGTTTAGCGGGAGGGTACAATGAGCAGTTCTTC.

The rearrangement joins TRBV5-4 to TRBJ1-1; D remains unclear. V was shortened by 2 bases and J by 2 bases, with 4 bases between the two germline ends. The CDR3 runs 12 residues. Germline loops: CDR1 SGHNT, CDR2 YYREEE (reference sequence). The CDR3 region is CASSFRNTEAFF. DNA of the CDR3: TGTGCCAGCAGCTTCCGTAACACTGAAGCTTTCTTT.

The rearrangement uses TRBV6-1 and TRBJ1-5, with D tentatively TRBD1 (5 bases). The germline gives CDR1 MNHNS, CDR2 SASEGT. Trimming shortened V by 7 bases and J by 0 bases, and 13 bases separated the two germline ends. This CDR3 spans 15 amino acids. DNA of the CDR3: TGTGCCAGCACCCCGGGGCGGACTAGCAATCAGCCCCAGCATTTT. Translating gives CASTPGRTSNQPQHF.

The chain uses TRBV10-3 and TRBJ2-7; 11 positions match TRBD2. Per germline, CDR1 ENHRY and CDR2 SYGVKD. The CDR3 consists of 14 residues. Trimming removed 3 bases from V and 7 bases from J; junction bases left unmatched: 5. The CDR3 is CAISEVAGGGEQYF. CDR3 DNA sequence: TGTGCCATCAGTGAAGTAGCGGGAGGGGGGGAGCAGTACTTC.

The rearrangement uses TRBV6-5 and TRBJ2-1; D is perhaps TRBD1 or TRBD2 (5 bases each). Germline V gives CDR1 MNHEY, CDR2 SVGAGI. There are 15 residues in the CDR3. The V gene lost 6 bases and the J gene lost 8 bases, with 20 bases spanning the gap. The CDR3: CASSSPGASNHEQFF. The DNA of the CDR3 is TGTGCCAGCAGCTCCCCTGGGGCTAGCAACCATGAGCAGTTCTTC.

The genes are TRBV28 and TRBJ2-1; no clear D gene. The V gene's germline CDR1 is MDHEN and CDR2 SYDVKM. V lost 3 bases, J lost 10 bases, and 16 bases lay in between. The CDR3 is 14 residues long. The CDR3 protein is CASSFGDGLGEQFF. CDR3 DNA sequence: TGTGCCAGCAGTTTCGGCGACGGCCTTGGGGAGCAGTTCTTC. The complete variable domain, with remaining parts taken from reference TRBV28 and TRBJ2-1, reads DVKVTQSSRYLVKRTGEKVFLECVQDMDHENMFWYRQDPGLGLRLIYFSYDVKMKEKGDIPEGYSVSREKKERFSLILESASTNQTSMYLCASSFGDGLGEQFFGPGTRLTVL.

This rearrangement joins TRBV5-1 to TRBJ2-7, with 8 bases lining up with TRBD1. This CDR3 contains 15 residues. The V gene's germline CDR1 is SGHRS and CDR2 YFSETQ. The J segment lost 2 bases and the V segment lost 4 bases, leaving 8 bases of the junction unmatched. The CDR3 is CASSNGQGSPYEQYF. The CDR3 region has the DNA TGCGCCAGCAGCAACGGACAGGGTAGCCCCTACGAGCAGTACTTC.

This chain connects TRBV19 to TRBJ2-4, with 7 nucleotides matching TRBD2. In germline, CDR1 is LNHDA, CDR2 SQIVND (reference sequence). After removal of 8 bases from V and 8 bases from J, the junction contained 9 bases not matched to a gene. CDR3 length equals 13 residues. CDR3 nucleotides: TGTGCCAGTTCTCGGACTAGGTTTGACATTCAGTACTTC. It is translated as CASSRTRFDIQYF.

The chain has TRBV30 and TRBJ1-2; 11 bases align to TRBD1. CDR3 length: 15 residues. The junction had 3 bases not matched to a gene; V was cut back by 2 bases and J by 1 base. The germline gives CDR1 GTSNPN, CDR2 SVGIG (reference sequence). CDR3 region: CAWSTGTGGNYGYTF. The CDR3 region has the DNA TGTGCCTGGAGTACCGGGACAGGGGGTAACTATGGCTACACCTTC.

The rearrangement joins TRBV30 to TRBJ2-5, with unresolved D. CDR3 size: 12 residues. The germline CDR1 and CDR2 sequences are GTSNPN and SVGIG (reference sequence). The V and J ends lost 0 bases and 11 bases respectively, with 13 bases between them. CDR3 in amino acids: CAWSVGQSIQYF. CDR3 in DNA: TGTGCCTGGAGTGTAGGGCAGTCAATTCAGTACTTC.

This chain connects TRBV28 to TRBJ1-3; D might be TRBD1 (5 bases). The V end was cut by 3 bases, the J end by 3 bases, with 12 bases between. This CDR3 is built from 15 residues. Germline CDR1 MDHEN, CDR2 SYDVKM. The CDR3: CASSFLGPLGNTIYF. The CDR3 DNA follows: TGTGCCAGCAGTTTCCTGGGACCCCTTGGAAACACCATATATTTT. Based on the CDR3 plus reference TRBV28 and TRBJ1-3, the full variable domain is DVKVTQSSRYLVKRTGEKVFLECVQDMDHENMFWYRQDPGLGLRLIYFSYDVKMKEKGDIPEGYSVSREKKERFSLILESASTNQTSMYLCASSFLGPLGNTIYFGEGSWLTVV.

The rearrangement links TRBV5-1 to TRBJ1-1; 8 bases are a match to TRBD1. CDR3 size: 15 residues. Looked up from germline, CDR1 is SGHRS and CDR2 is YFSETQ. With 0 bases clipped from V and 5 bases from J, the junction kept 6 bases outside the gene matches. The CDR3 protein is CASSLARGLRTEAFF. In nucleotides, the CDR3 is TGCGCCAGCAGCTTGGCCAGGGGGCTAAGGACTGAAGCTTTCTTT.

The rearrangement links TRBV10-3 to TRBJ1-3; D is unresolved. The CDR3 loop spans 15 amino acids. Looked up from germline, CDR1 is ENHRY and CDR2 is SYGVKD. The V and J ends lost 6 bases and 0 bases respectively, with 12 bases between them. CDR3 DNA sequence: TGTGCCATCAGAGAAAGGGTAGACTCTGGAAACACCATATATTTT. Amino acid sequence: CAIRERVDSGNTIYF.

The chain is built from TRBV14 and TRBJ2-1; D unclear. The length of the CDR3 is 11 residues. Trimming removed 5 bases from V and 9 bases from J, with 8 bases in between. Germline values: CDR1 SGHDN, CDR2 FVKESK. CDR3 loop: CASSIFREQFF. The CDR3 region has the DNA TGTGCCAGCAGCATCTTCCGTGAGCAGTTCTTC.

This chain links TRBV5-1 with TRBJ2-7; 8 bases line up with TRBD2. J gave up 5 bases and V 2 bases, and 6 bases lay outside the gene matches. Germline CDR1 and CDR2: SGHRS and YFSETQ. This CDR3 comprises 14 residues. CDR3 residues: CASSFGAGVDEQYF. In DNA form, the CDR3 reads TGCGCCAGCAGCTTCGGAGCGGGAGTAGACGAGCAGTACTTC.

The sample holds one count of this clone. This chain connects TRBV6-1 to TRBJ1-1; 7 bases are shared with TRBD1. With 0 bases clipped from V and 2 bases from J, the junction kept 3 bases outside the gene matches. Germline values: CDR1 MNHNS, CDR2 SASEGT. The CDR3 runs 15 residues. CDR3 region: CASSEAGTVNTEAFF. The CDR3 nucleotides are TGTGCCAGCAGTGAAGCCGGGACAGTCAACACTGAAGCTTTCTTT.

In its sample, this clone was seen a few times. The chain combines TRBV10-3 with TRBJ2-2, with 7 bases aligning to TRBD2. CDR3 size: 15 residues. CDR1 is ENHRY, CDR2 SYGVKD, per germline. V trimming: 2 bases; J trimming: 3 bases; junction bases outside the gene matches: 3. The CDR3 region is CAISEDREDTGELFF. CDR3 nucleotides: TGTGCCATCAGTGAGGATCGGGAGGACACCGGGGAGCTGTTTTTT.

The chain joins TRBV19 to TRBJ2-5; weak D call: TRBD1 (6 bases). The CDR3 runs to 15 residues. Germline CDR1 and CDR2: LNHDA and SQIVND (reference sequence). With 5 bases removed from V and 5 bases from J, the gap between germline ends came to 18 bases. The CDR3 DNA reads as TGTGCCAGTAGTGACACACAGGGTTTTTGGGAGACCCAGTACTTC. Translation gives CASSDTQGFWETQYF.

V usage is TRBV6-1 and J usage is TRBJ2-1, with D perhaps assigned TRBD1 or TRBD2 (5 bases each). The germline gives CDR1 MNHNS, CDR2 SASEGT. Trimming removed 8 bases from V and 9 bases from J, with 20 bases in between. This CDR3 comprises 14 residues. The CDR3 nucleotides read TGTGCCAGCGGCCGGGACCCAACCCCCTCTGAGCAGTTCTTC. Its protein product is CASGRDPTPSEQFF.